This TCR beta chain appears in the sequencing data of a study of CD8+CD57+ T cells in acquired aplastic anemia. Findings and limits, study-wide: Patients and controls were found to share over 25 CD8+ CDR3 sequences.

The table lists this clonotype with many counts. Its matching antigen is unknown. Patients included in sequencing had previously demonstrated CD8+CD57+ cell expansion by flow cytometry. The germline V and J ends were trimmed by 3 bases and 0 bases, with 13 bases remaining between them. This CDR3 has 16 amino acids. Germline V gene data show CDR1 as SGHRS and CDR2 as YFSETQ. Genomic DNA, the template, was used for profiling of the TCR beta VDJ and CDR3. Using its own MiXCR run on the reads, TCRdb lists one record per CDR3 protein. The sample has 250,000 to 300,000 distinct CDR3 sequences; roughly 61% are singletons.

Input material: sorted CD4+, CD8+, or CD8+CD57+ T cells (not recorded which) from PBMCs. The V and J genes are TRBV5-1 and TRBJ1-3; D perhaps matches TRBD1 (6 bases). The TCR originated in a human donor with aplastic anemia. This CDR3 is CASSWGTRFSGNTIYF. The CDR3 DNA follows: TGCGCCAGCAGCTGGGGGACACGATTCTCTGGAAACACCATATATTTT.